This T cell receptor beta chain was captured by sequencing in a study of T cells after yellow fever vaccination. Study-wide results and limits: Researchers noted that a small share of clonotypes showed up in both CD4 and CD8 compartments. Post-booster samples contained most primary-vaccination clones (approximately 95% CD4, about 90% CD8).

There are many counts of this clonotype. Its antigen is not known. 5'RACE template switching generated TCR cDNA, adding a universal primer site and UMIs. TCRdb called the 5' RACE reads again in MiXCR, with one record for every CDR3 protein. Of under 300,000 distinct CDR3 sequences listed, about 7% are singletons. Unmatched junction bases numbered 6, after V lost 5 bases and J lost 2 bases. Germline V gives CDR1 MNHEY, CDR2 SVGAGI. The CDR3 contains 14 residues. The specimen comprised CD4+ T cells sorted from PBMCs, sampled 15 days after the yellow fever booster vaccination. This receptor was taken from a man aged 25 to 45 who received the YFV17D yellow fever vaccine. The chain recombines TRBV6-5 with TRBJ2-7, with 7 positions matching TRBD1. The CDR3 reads CASSRQGAPYEQYF. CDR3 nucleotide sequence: TGTGCCAGCAGTAGACAGGGTGCCCCCTACGAGCAGTACTTC.